This TCR beta chain was recovered during a study of blood T cell dynamics during melanoma immunotherapy. Time point denoted: pre-treatment baseline. The CDR3 sequence is 12 residues long. Per the germline V gene, CDR1 is SGHNT and CDR2 is YENEEA. Trimming pared 4 bases from V and 10 bases from J, leaving 11 bases between. Data came from immunoSEQ multiplex PCR; TCRdb stores just in-frame clones and leaves some out. The sample includes around 10,000 clones, 70% to 90% of them seen just once. The sequences come from blood, collected from a patient treated with checkpoint blockade. This clonotype originated in a human donor with melanoma. The V and J genes are TRBV11-3 and TRBJ2-1; maybe TRBD2 (5 bases). CDR3 region: CASSSLPGEQFF. CDR3 nucleotides: TGTGCCAGCAGCTCCTTGCCGGGGGAGCAGTTCTTC.